The 24 T cell receptor beta chains below were found in one sample sequenced in a study of blood T cell repertoires in COVID-19. Generated by immunoSEQ multiplex PCR, the TCRdb table keeps only in-frame clones and is missing some. The repertoire holds 150,000 to 200,000 clones, with about 74% as singletons. Sequenced input: peripheral blood. These receptors came from a woman aged 80 or older with acute or convalescent COVID-19.

This clone was seen only a few times. This chain joins TRBV9 and TRBJ2-2; no firm D call. Between the trimmed V and J ends, which lost 4 bases and 2 bases, there was a span of 6 bases. This CDR3 is built from 13 residues. CDR1 is SGDLS, CDR2 YYNGEE, per germline. The CDR3 region is CASSTTNTGELFF. The CDR3, as DNA: TGTGCCAGCAGCACTACTAACACCGGGGAGCTGTTTTTT. Full variable domain (rest looked up from reference TRBV9 and TRBJ2-2): DSGVTQTPKHLITATGQRVTLRCSPRSGDLSVYWYQQSLDQGLQFLIQYYNGEERAKGNILERFSAQQFPDLHSELNLSSLELGDSALYFCASSTTNTGELFFGEGSRLTVL.

This clone was recorded a few times. The V call is TRBV12-3 or TRBV12-4, the J call TRBJ2-3, with TRBD2 matching 8 bases. The CDR3 covers 13 residues. V lost 6 bases, J lost 5 bases, and 4 bases stayed unmatched. The CDR3 sequence: CASRTGLEDTQYF. The CDR3, as DNA: TGTGCCAGCAGGACGGGACTAGAAGATACGCAGTATTTT.

V and J are TRBV28 and TRBJ2-3; D unclear. Germline V CDR1 and CDR2: MDHEN, SYDVKM. V was pared by 1 base and J by 0 bases, with 11 bases between. CDR3 length: 16 residues. The DNA for the CDR3 is TGTGCCAGCAGTTTATCTGTACACCCTAGCACAGATACGCAGTATTTT. As protein: CASSLSVHPSTDTQYF.

CDR3 sequence: CASSFKASGTFNEQFF. The CDR3 nucleotides read TGTGCCAGCAGCTTTAAGGCTAGCGGCACCTTCAATGAGCAGTTCTTC. This chain links TRBV7-2 with TRBJ2-1; 7 bases are shared with TRBD2. Looked up from germline, CDR1 is SGHTA and CDR2 is FQGNSA. The V gene end was trimmed by 3 bases and the J gene end by 6 bases; junction bases not matched to a gene: 11. The CDR3 contains 16 residues.

V and J are TRBV27 and TRBJ1-2, with 7 bases aligning to TRBD1. The CDR3 is made up of 12 amino acids. Looked up from germline, CDR1 is MNHEY and CDR2 is SMNVEV (reference sequence). Trimming cost V 6 bases and J 7 bases; bases outside gene matches: 5. DNA of the CDR3: TGTGCCAGCAGGACAGGGTTAAGTGGCTACACCTTC. It codes for CASRTGLSGYTF.

CDR3 sequence reads: CASSLAGGYGDTQYF. CDR3 in DNA: TGCGCCAGCAGCTTAGCAGGGGGCTATGGAGATACGCAGTATTTT. The gene calls are TRBV5-1 and TRBJ2-3; 8 bases match TRBD1. J was trimmed by 5 bases and V by 2 bases; bases with no gene match: 7. Germline CDR1 and CDR2: SGHRS and YFSETQ. CDR3 length: 15 residues.

The chain combines TRBV19 with TRBJ1-1; TRBD1 is a possible D gene (5 bases). The V gene lost 4 bases and the J gene lost 10 bases, with 19 bases spanning the gap. The CDR3 loop spans 14 amino acids. Germline assignment: CDR1 LNHDA and CDR2 SQIVND (reference sequence). As DNA, the CDR3 is TGTGCCAGTAGTAGAGGATCCAGGGCGTCGGGAGCTTTCTTT. This translates into CASSRGSRASGAFF.

J is TRBJ2-7 and V is TRBV4-3; 8 bases agree with TRBD1. The length of the CDR3 is 15 residues. The germline V gene has CDR1 LGHNA and CDR2 YSLEER. Trimming at V came to 2 bases and at J to 5 bases, leaving 8 bases not matched to a gene. The CDR3 DNA is TGCGCCAGCAGCCAACGCGGACAGGGTAGACACGAGCAGTACTTC. Translated: CASSQRGQGRHEQYF.

The count of this clone is one. The CDR3 sequence is CASSFATNTGELFF. The CDR3 DNA follows: TGTGCCAGCAGCTTCGCCACAAATACCGGGGAGCTGTTTTTT. V usage is TRBV7-9 and J usage is TRBJ2-2; D remains unclear. Trimming removed 3 bases from V and 5 bases from J, with 10 bases in between. Germline loops: CDR1 SEHNR, CDR2 FQNEAQ (reference sequence). The CDR3 spans 14 residues.

V usage is TRBV6-5 and J usage is TRBJ2-5; TRBD2 agrees at 9 bases. Germline lookup yields CDR1 MNHEY and CDR2 SVGAGI. The CDR3 consists of 13 residues. J lost 5 bases, V lost 8 bases, and 6 bases had no gene match. Written as DNA, the CDR3 is TGTGCCAGCGCGGCTAGCGGGATGGAGACCCAGTACTTC. Its translation: CASAASGMETQYF.

A note on this clone: Other DNA sequences from this sample encode an identical CDR3 as well. The rearrangement uses TRBV7-2 and TRBJ1-5; D unresolved. The germline V and J ends were trimmed by 1 base and 5 bases, with 6 bases remaining between them. In germline, CDR1 is SGHTA, CDR2 FQGNSA. The CDR3 contains 13 residues. CDR3 nucleotide sequence: TGTGCCAGCAGCTTAGGCGGTGATCAGCCCCAGCATTTT. Translated: CASSLGGDQPQHF.

The J gene is TRBJ2-5, the V gene TRBV19; D perhaps matches TRBD1 (5 bases). The CDR3 is 15 amino acids. Germline values: CDR1 LNHDA, CDR2 SQIVND (reference sequence). Deletions cut 3 bases from V and 2 bases from J, with 13 bases between. The DNA for the CDR3 is TGTGCCAGTAGTATTTGGGGCAGCCTTCAAGAGACCCAGTACTTC. Protein sequence: CASSIWGSLQETQYF.

As to this clone: Within the sample, other DNA sequences also encode this same CDR3. This chain joins TRBV27 and TRBJ2-2, with D uncertain. Trimming stripped 4 bases from V and 4 bases from J, with 4 bases between. The germline V gene has CDR1 MNHEY and CDR2 SMNVEV (reference sequence). The length of the CDR3 is 12 residues. The CDR3 is CASSSSTGELFF. In DNA, the CDR3 is TGTGCCAGCAGTTCGAGCACCGGGGAGCTGTTTTTT.

V usage is TRBV19 and J usage is TRBJ1-3; 7 bases line up with TRBD1. This CDR3 contains 17 residues. Germline V gene lookup returns CDR1 LNHDA and CDR2 SQIVND (reference sequence). Trimming removed 8 bases from V and 1 base from J; junction bases left unmatched: 14. CDR3 sequence (DNA): TGTGCCAGTGGGGGCAGGGGGACCTCTACTTCTGGAAACACCATATATTTT. Translating gives CASGGRGTSTSGNTIYF.

A few counts support this clone. The gene calls are TRBV7-9 and TRBJ2-1, with D hard to call. The CDR3 is 14 residues long. Germline V gene lookup returns CDR1 SEHNR and CDR2 FQNEAQ (reference sequence). V was shortened by 5 bases and J by 6 bases, with 14 bases between the two germline ends. CDR3 residues: CASSRVEFFNEQFF. The CDR3 nucleotides are TGTGCCAGCAGCCGGGTTGAGTTTTTCAATGAGCAGTTCTTC. The whole variable domain, filled in from reference TRBV7-9 and TRBJ2-1, reads DTGVSQNPRHKITKRGQNVTFRCDPISEHNRLYWYRQTLGQGPEFLTYFQNEAQLEKSRLLSDRFSAERPKGSFSTLEIQRTEQGDSAMYLCASSRVEFFNEQFFGPGTRLTVL.

This chain uses TRBV11-2 with TRBJ1-2, with D unclear. Germline CDR1 SGHAT, CDR2 FQNNGV. This CDR3 comprises 12 residues. The V end lost 4 bases, the J end lost 7 bases, and 10 bases lay between the germline ends. This CDR3 reads CASSSEGSGYTF. CDR3 bases: TGTGCCAGCAGCTCGGAGGGAAGTGGCTACACCTTC.

The chain employs TRBV24-1 and TRBJ2-3, with 9 bases lining up with TRBD1. Germline V CDR1 and CDR2: KGHDR, SFDVKD. Trimming removed 4 bases from V and 3 bases from J; junction bases left unmatched: 7. The CDR3 totals 16 residues. The CDR3 spells CATSDLGQGYTDTQYF. DNA for the CDR3: TGTGCCACCAGTGACCTGGGACAGGGATATACAGATACGCAGTATTTT.

This clone showed up just a few times. This sequence joins TRBV18 and TRBJ2-1; TRBD1 might be the D (6 bases). Germline V gene sequence: CDR1 KGHSH, CDR2 LQKENI. The ends were cut back, 0 bases at V and 0 bases at J, with 18 bases in the middle. There are 19 residues in the CDR3. The CDR3 coding sequence is TGTGCCAGCTCACCACCGAAGGGACACGAGTCCAGCTCCTACAATGAGCAGTTCTTC. Protein: CASSPPKGHESSSYNEQFF.

The rearrangement joins TRBV27 to TRBJ2-4, with TRBD2 as a possible D gene (6 bases). CDR1 MNHEY and CDR2 SMNVEV come from the germline V gene (reference sequence). CDR3 size: 18 residues. The ends were cut back, 8 bases at V and 5 bases at J, with 28 bases in the middle. The CDR3 loop reads CASRSPGLGSLSQNIQYF. The DNA of the CDR3 is TGTGCCAGCCGTTCTCCGGGACTCGGCTCCCTTAGCCAAAACATTCAGTACTTC.

This clone was seen only a few times. The CDR3 nucleotides read TGTGCCAGCAGCGTAGTAGCGTCCTACAATGAGCAGTTCTTC. Its protein product is CASSVVASYNEQFF. The V gene is TRBV9, the J gene TRBJ2-1; a possible D gene is TRBD2 (5 bases). From germline, CDR1 is SGDLS and CDR2 YYNGEE. Trimming cost V 0 bases and J 1 base, with 5 bases left between them. The CDR3 extends over 14 amino acids.

This chain joins TRBV27 and TRBJ2-7; 10 nucleotides agree with TRBD1. V gave up 6 bases and J gave up 0 bases; unmatched junction bases: 8. This CDR3 has 16 amino acids. CDR1 is MNHEY, CDR2 SMNVEV, per germline (reference sequence). CDR3 DNA: TGTGCCAGCAGGAGTCTCGGGACAGGGGACTCCTACGAGCAGTACTTC. Protein: CASRSLGTGDSYEQYF.

This sequence joins TRBV7-3 and TRBJ2-1, with 7 bases fitting TRBD2. Germline V gives CDR1 SGHTA, CDR2 FQGTGA. This CDR3 comprises 13 residues. Losses at the gene ends were 2 bases for V and 6 bases for J; bases not matched to a gene: 1. The CDR3: CASSLSSGNEQFF. CDR3 nucleotide sequence: TGTGCCAGCAGCTTATCTAGCGGCAATGAGCAGTTCTTC.

The chain combines TRBV28 with TRBJ2-5; a weak D match, TRBD1 (6 bases). Trimming removed 5 bases at V and 5 bases at J, with 18 bases between. The CDR3 contains 15 residues. Looked up from germline, CDR1 is MDHEN and CDR2 is SYDVKM. As DNA, the CDR3 is TGTGCCAGCAGTCCCCCTAACAGGGCAGGGGAGACCCAGTACTTC. It codes for CASSPPNRAGETQYF.

The chain couples TRBV14 to TRBJ2-7; 10 bases are a match to TRBD1. The CDR3 runs to 16 residues. V was pared by 0 bases and J by 5 bases, with 7 bases of the junction left unmatched. The germline V gene encodes CDR1 SGHDN and CDR2 FVKESK. The CDR3 nucleotides are TGTGCCAGCAGCCAAGAATGGACAGGGGGAAGGAACGAGCAGTACTTC. It translates to CASSQEWTGGRNEQYF.